Presented here are 23 T cell receptor beta chains from one specimen sequenced in a study of spatial heterogeneity in lung cancer. Time point: sample taken at primary tumor resection. Tumor, nontumor lung or frozen PBMC supplied whole RNA that was sequenced unsorted. MiXCR, applied by TCRdb to the 5' RACE reads, yields one record per CDR3 protein. The data show 4,000 or so distinct CDR3 sequences, with roughly 33% seen just once and approximately 35% held by the top ten. This specimen consisted of PBMCs, obtained at surgery. These receptors were obtained from a male donor with early-stage non-small cell lung cancer.

A word on this clonotype: This beta chain was picked up by a library intended for alpha chains and is off target, so its count carries little meaning. The rearrangement joins TRBV30 to TRBJ2-1; 11 bases match TRBD2. Germline CDR1 is GTSNPN and CDR2 is SVGIG (reference sequence). Germline trimming cut 6 bases from V and 5 bases from J; bases unmatched to any gene: 6. The CDR3 loop spans 14 amino acids. CDR3 region: CACLGTSGHNEQFF. The CDR3 nucleotides read TGTGCCTGCTTAGGGACTAGCGGTCACAATGAGCAGTTCTTC.

A word on this clonotype: This beta chain is a stray read from a library made for alpha chains; its abundance is not meaningful. The chain employs TRBV27 and TRBJ2-1; TRBD2 matches at 10 bases. The length of the CDR3 is 16 residues. The V and J ends lost 6 bases and 7 bases, in that order; junction bases with no gene match: 12. CDR1 is MNHEY and CDR2 is SMNVEV in the germline V gene (reference sequence). The CDR3: CASRREAGGPWNEQFF. The CDR3 DNA is TGTGCCAGCAGGCGCGAAGCGGGAGGGCCTTGGAATGAGCAGTTCTTC.

Note on this clonotype: The size of this beta chain means little, since it is a stray read in a library made for alpha chains. CDR3 loop: CASRSGTDYYEQYF. The CDR3 DNA sequence: TGCGCCAGCAGGTCCGGGACAGACTACTACGAGCAGTACTTC. V usage is TRBV5-1 and J usage is TRBJ2-7; 7 bases match TRBD1. This CDR3 has 14 amino acids. Germline lookup yields CDR1 SGHRS and CDR2 YFSETQ. The V and J ends lost 5 bases and 3 bases, in that order; junction bases with no gene match: 8.

By its share, this clonotype is medium-sized. A library prepared for alpha chains yielded this beta chain as an off-target read; its size is of little meaning. The chain carries TRBV20-1 and TRBJ2-3; the match to TRBD2 covers 7 bases. CDR1 and CDR2 (germline): DFQATT, SNEGSKA (reference sequence). The CDR3 has 18 amino acids. Germline trimming cut 1 base from V and 3 bases from J; bases unmatched to any gene: 16. Here the CDR3 DNA reads TGCAGTGCTAGAGTCTTGCCTCTAACCGGGACTACTACAGATACGCAGTATTTT. This gives the protein CSARVLPLTGTTTDTQYF.

This clonotype counts as medium-sized. A library made for alpha chains picked up this beta chain off target, so its size means little. The gene calls are TRBV5-1 and TRBJ2-7, with TRBD1 as a possible D gene (6 bases). This CDR3 has 15 amino acids. Germline V CDR1 and CDR2: SGHRS, YFSETQ. With 4 bases removed from V and 2 bases from J, the gap between germline ends came to 16 bases. The chain's CDR3 is CASSQQGFGAYEQYF. CDR3 sequence (DNA): TGCGCCAGCAGCCAACAGGGTTTTGGGGCCTACGAGCAGTACTTC. The entire variable domain, with the rest obtained from reference TRBV5-1 and TRBJ2-7, is as follows: KAGVTQTPRYLIKTRGQQVTLSCSPISGHRSVSWYQQTPGQGLQFLFEYFSETQRNKGNFPGRFSGRQFSNSRSEMNVSTLELGDSALYLCASSQQGFGAYEQYFGPGTRLTVT.

Only a few counts were recorded for this clonotype. A library prepared for alpha chains yielded this beta chain as an off-target read; its size is of little meaning. J is TRBJ2-1 and V is TRBV20-1; the D gene is possibly TRBD2 (6 bases). Trimming took 6 bases from V and 0 from J, leaving 12 bases between them. This CDR3 is 14 amino acids long. Germline assignment: CDR1 DFQATT and CDR2 SNEGSKA (reference sequence). The CDR3 is CSASGDGSYNEQFF. As DNA, the CDR3 is TGCAGTGCCTCGGGAGATGGCTCCTACAATGAGCAGTTCTTC.

This clonotype was seen a few times. This beta chain turned up in a library designed for alpha chains; as an off-target read, its abundance says little. The chain employs TRBV18 and TRBJ2-1; D is unresolved. CDR3 size: 13 residues. Germline-derived CDR1 and CDR2 are KGHSH and LQKENI. V gave up 3 bases and J gave up 10 bases, with 13 bases separating them. This CDR3 is CASSPARGSEQFF. The CDR3 region has the DNA TGTGCCAGCTCACCTGCCCGAGGAAGCGAGCAGTTCTTC.

Concerning this clonotype itself: This beta chain is an off-target read within a library intended for alpha chains, so its frequency means little. The chain carries TRBV7-9 and TRBJ2-5; TRBD1 agrees at 8 bases. V lost 5 bases to trimming and J lost 5 bases; unmatched junction nucleotides: 7. CDR1 and CDR2 (germline): SEHNR, FQNEAQ (reference sequence). The CDR3 length is 14 residues. CDR3 nucleotide sequence: TGTGCCAGCAGCGTGGACAGGGCGTTCGAGACCCAGTACTTC. It encodes CASSVDRAFETQYF.

In this sample, this clonotype turned up a few times. This beta chain lies outside the target of a library built for alpha chains; its clone size means little. The chain couples TRBV5-1 to TRBJ2-7; D possibly corresponds to TRBD2 (5 bases). The CDR3 covers 16 residues. The V end lost 0 bases, the J end lost 0 bases, and 13 bases lay between the germline ends. Germline V lookup: CDR1 SGHRS, CDR2 YFSETQ. As DNA, the CDR3 is TGCGCCAGCAGCTTGGGGAGTCCGGGGAGCTCCTACGAGCAGTACTTC. Encoded protein: CASSLGSPGSSYEQYF.

As to this clonotype: This beta chain is an off-target read within a library intended for alpha chains, so its frequency means little. The rearrangement uses TRBV5-6 and TRBJ2-4, with 7 bases identical to TRBD2. CDR1 and CDR2 (germline): SGHDT, YYEEEE. V shed 1 base, J shed 0 bases, and the junction held 13 bases outside the gene matches. The CDR3 contains 19 residues. CDR3 protein: CASSLQRGNTNLAKNIQYF. The CDR3 DNA reads TGTGCCAGCAGCTTGCAGCGGGGTAACACAAACCTAGCCAAAAACATTCAGTACTTC.

Comments on this clonotype: A library made for alpha chains picked up this beta chain off target, so its size means little. The rearrangement links TRBV11-2 to TRBJ2-3, with TRBD2 matching over 14 bases. Germline CDR1 reads SGHAT; CDR2 reads FQNNGV. V shed 4 bases, J shed 4 bases, and the junction held 7 bases outside the gene matches. This CDR3 has 17 amino acids. CDR3 residues: CASSSGLAGGGADTQYF. CDR3 in DNA: TGTGCCAGCAGCTCAGGACTAGCGGGAGGTGGCGCAGATACGCAGTATTTT.

This clonotype is medium-sized in the sample. The size of this beta chain means little, since it is a stray read in a library made for alpha chains. V is TRBV29-1 and J is TRBJ2-1; TRBD1 is a possible D gene (5 bases). Germline lookup yields CDR1 SQVTM and CDR2 ANQGSEA. This CDR3 contains 17 residues. V lost 3 bases to trimming and J lost 2 bases, with 20 bases between them. The CDR3 region is CSVDPSSLRGTYNEQFF. DNA for the CDR3: TGCAGCGTTGACCCGAGTTCTCTTAGGGGAACCTACAATGAGCAGTTCTTC.

A note on this clonotype: This beta chain turned up in a library designed for alpha chains; as an off-target read, its abundance says little. This rearrangement joins TRBV11-2 to TRBJ2-4, with 7 bases aligning to TRBD2. Trimming cost V 0 bases and J 9 bases; bases outside gene matches: 5. This CDR3 is 14 amino acids long. Looked up from germline, CDR1 is SGHAT and CDR2 is FQNNGV. The CDR3 is CASSLDRGVSIQYF. The DNA for the CDR3 is TGTGCCAGCAGCTTAGATCGGGGGGTATCCATTCAGTACTTC. Together with reference TRBV11-2 and TRBJ2-4, the CDR3 gives the full variable domain: EAGVAQSPRYKIIEKRQSVAFWCNPISGHATLYWYQQILGQGPKLLIQFQNNGVVDDSQLPKDRFSAERLKGVDSTLKIQPAKLEDSAVYLCASSLDRGVSIQYFGAGTRLSVL.

In its sample, this clonotype ranks as hyperexpanded. This beta chain is a stray sequence in a library constructed for alpha chains; its clone size is not meaningful. The chain couples TRBV20-1 to TRBJ2-3; D might be TRBD1 (5 bases). CDR1 and CDR2 (germline): DFQATT, SNEGSKA (reference sequence). The CDR3 has 15 residues. Deletions cut 0 bases from V and 6 bases from J, with 16 bases between. CDR3 DNA: TGCAGTGCTAGAGATCCTCCAGGGAATATTGATACGCAGTATTTT. Translating gives CSARDPPGNIDTQYF.

This clonotype was seen a few times. This beta chain slipped into a library made for alpha chains as a stray read, so its size is not meaningful. The rearrangement uses TRBV7-9 and TRBJ2-3; D ambiguous. Looked up from germline, CDR1 is SEHNR and CDR2 is FQNEAQ (reference sequence). V lost 4 bases to trimming and J lost 2 bases, with 7 bases between them. This CDR3 is 13 amino acids long. For the CDR3, the DNA is TGTGCCAGCAGCTCGCCACACACAGATACGCAGTATTTT. Protein product: CASSSPHTDTQYF.

Comment on this clonotype: This beta chain is a stray sequence in a library constructed for alpha chains; its clone size is not meaningful. The genes are TRBV13 and TRBJ2-1, with TRBD2 matching 7 bases. J was trimmed by 2 bases and V by 5 bases; bases with no gene match: 6. CDR3 length equals 15 residues. Germline V gene lookup returns CDR1 PRHDT and CDR2 FYEKMQ (reference sequence). The CDR3 spells CASSPWAGAYNEQFF. The DNA of the CDR3 is TGTGCCAGCAGCCCCTGGGCGGGGGCCTACAATGAGCAGTTCTTC.

This clonotype is labeled large. The size of this beta chain means little, since it is a stray read in a library made for alpha chains. The chain is built from TRBV10-3 and TRBJ2-7; 9 nucleotides align to TRBD2. The V and J ends lost 4 bases and 3 bases, in that order; junction bases with no gene match: 7. Germline CDR1 reads ENHRY; CDR2 reads SYGVKD. The CDR3 spans 15 residues. In nucleotides, the CDR3 is TGTGCCATCAGTGGTTATCTAGCGGGAAGCTACGAGCAGTACTTC. Translating it yields CAISGYLAGSYEQYF.

A word on this clonotype: Because the library targeted alpha chains, this beta chain is an off-target read whose size means little. This chain links TRBV7-9 with TRBJ2-3, with D perhaps matching TRBD1 (6 bases). CDR1 and CDR2 (germline): SEHNR, FQNEAQ (reference sequence). The CDR3 covers 14 residues. Trimming took off 5 bases at V and 1 base at J, with 10 bases between the two ends. The CDR3 region has the DNA TGTGCCAGCAGCCTTCCAGGGGGCACAGATACGCAGTATTTT. This sequence encodes CASSLPGGTDTQYF.

The sample holds a few counts of this clonotype. Because the library targeted alpha chains, this beta chain is an off-target read whose size means little. V usage is TRBV3-1 and J usage is TRBJ2-3; either TRBD1 or TRBD2 may fit D (5 bases each). The V gene's germline CDR1 is LGHDT and CDR2 YNNKEL (reference sequence). Between the trimmed V and J ends, which lost 0 bases and 1 base, there was a span of 11 bases. The CDR3 spans 16 residues. CDR3 sequence (DNA): TGTGCCAGCAGCCAAGAACGGGGCTACGGCACAGATACGCAGTATTTT. Translated: CASSQERGYGTDTQYF.

This clonotype was counted a few times. Because this beta chain is a stray read in a library intended to capture alpha chains, its abundance should not be given much weight. J is TRBJ2-5 and V is TRBV6-6; D is uncertain. Germline V gene sequence: CDR1 MNHNY, CDR2 SVGAGI (reference sequence). The CDR3 is 16 amino acids. With 5 bases removed from V and 4 bases from J, the gap between germline ends came to 20 bases. CDR3 nucleotides: TGTGCCAGCAGTCCCCGTGGGGTGGGATCGGGAGAGACCCAGTACTTC. It is translated as CASSPRGVGSGETQYF.

This clonotype counts as large. This beta chain appears as a stray read in a library generated for alpha chains; its size is not informative. This chain joins TRBV28 and TRBJ2-3; D not resolved. Trimming shortened V by 6 bases and J by 8 bases, and 12 bases separated the two germline ends. The CDR3 has 12 residues. Germline assignment: CDR1 MDHEN and CDR2 SYDVKM. The chain's CDR3 is CASSLWDATQYF. CDR3 DNA sequence: TGTGCCAGCAGCCTCTGGGATGCTACGCAGTATTTT.

A note on this clonotype: As an off-target read in a library built for alpha chains, this beta chain has a frequency of little significance. V and J are TRBV6-6 and TRBJ2-1; 7 positions match TRBD1. Losses at the gene ends were 2 bases for V and 0 bases for J; bases not matched to a gene: 7. Germline assignment: CDR1 MNHNY and CDR2 SVGAGI (reference sequence). This CDR3 has 17 residues. Here the CDR3 reads CASSYPGQRSSYNEQFF. CDR3 DNA: TGTGCCAGCAGTTACCCGGGACAGCGAAGCTCCTACAATGAGCAGTTCTTC.

This clonotype was detected a few times. This beta chain is an unintended read in a library built for alpha chains; its size means little. The chain uses TRBV18 and TRBJ2-3, with 10 nucleotides matching TRBD1. The CDR3 contains 18 residues. Germline-derived CDR1 and CDR2 are KGHSH and LQKENI. J was trimmed by 3 bases and V by 2 bases; bases with no gene match: 11. In nucleotides, the CDR3 is TGTGCCAGCTCACCATCGGGCCCCGGGACAGGGGCGACAGATACGCAGTATTTT. Its translation is CASSPSGPGTGATDTQYF.